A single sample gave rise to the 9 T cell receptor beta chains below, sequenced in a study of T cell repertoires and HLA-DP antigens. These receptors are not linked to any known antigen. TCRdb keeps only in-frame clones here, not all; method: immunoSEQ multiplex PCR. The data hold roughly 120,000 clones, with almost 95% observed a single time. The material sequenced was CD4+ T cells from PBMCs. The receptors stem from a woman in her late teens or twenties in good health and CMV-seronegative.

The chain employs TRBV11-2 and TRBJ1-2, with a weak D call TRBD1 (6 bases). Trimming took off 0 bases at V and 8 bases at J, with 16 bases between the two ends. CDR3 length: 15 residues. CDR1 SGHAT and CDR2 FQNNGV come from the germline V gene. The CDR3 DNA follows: TGTGCCAGCAGCTTAGATGGGACACCAGCCGAGGGCTACACCTTC. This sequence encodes CASSLDGTPAEGYTF. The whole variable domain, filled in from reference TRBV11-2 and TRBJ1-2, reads EAGVAQSPRYKIIEKRQSVAFWCNPISGHATLYWYQQILGQGPKLLIQFQNNGVVDDSQLPKDRFSAERLKGVDSTLKIQPAKLEDSAVYLCASSLDGTPAEGYTFGSGTRLTVV.

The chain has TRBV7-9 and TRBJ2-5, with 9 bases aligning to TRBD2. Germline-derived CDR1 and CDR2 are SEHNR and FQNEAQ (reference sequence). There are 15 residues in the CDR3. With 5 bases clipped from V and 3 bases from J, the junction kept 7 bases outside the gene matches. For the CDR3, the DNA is TGTGCCAGCAGCGGGACTAGCAAAAAAAAAGAGACCCAGTACTTC. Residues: CASSGTSKKKETQYF.

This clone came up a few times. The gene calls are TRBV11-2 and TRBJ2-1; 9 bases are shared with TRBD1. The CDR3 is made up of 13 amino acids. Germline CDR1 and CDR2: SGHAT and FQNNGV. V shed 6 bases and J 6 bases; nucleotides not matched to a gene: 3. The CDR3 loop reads CASRDRGGNEQFF. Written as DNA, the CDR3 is TGTGCCAGCAGGGACAGGGGTGGCAATGAGCAGTTCTTC.

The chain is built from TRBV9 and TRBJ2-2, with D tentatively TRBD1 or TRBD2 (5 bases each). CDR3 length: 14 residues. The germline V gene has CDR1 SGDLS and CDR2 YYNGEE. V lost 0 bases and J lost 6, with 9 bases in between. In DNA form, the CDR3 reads TGTGCCAGCAGCGTAGTGGTGGGGGCCGGGGAGCTGTTTTTT. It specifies CASSVVVGAGELFF.

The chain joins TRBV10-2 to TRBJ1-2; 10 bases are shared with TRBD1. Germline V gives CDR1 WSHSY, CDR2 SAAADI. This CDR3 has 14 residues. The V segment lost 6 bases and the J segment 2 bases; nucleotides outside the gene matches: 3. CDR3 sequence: CASREDRGNYGYTF. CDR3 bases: TGCGCCAGCAGGGAGGACAGGGGGAACTATGGCTACACCTTC.

The CDR3 protein is CATSRDQGPYGYTF. CDR3 in DNA: TGTGCCACCAGCAGAGATCAGGGACCCTATGGCTACACCTTC. The V and J genes are TRBV15 and TRBJ1-2; D may be TRBD1 (5 bases). Germline CDR1 is LNHNV and CDR2 is YYDKDF (reference sequence). V lost 0 bases and J lost 4, with 9 bases in between. The CDR3 loop spans 14 amino acids.

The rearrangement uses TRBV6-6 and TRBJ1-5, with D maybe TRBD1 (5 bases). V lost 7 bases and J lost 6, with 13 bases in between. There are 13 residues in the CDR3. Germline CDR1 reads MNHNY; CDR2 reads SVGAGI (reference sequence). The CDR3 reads CASMSGRTQPQHF. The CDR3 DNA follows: TGTGCCAGCATGTCAGGGAGGACTCAGCCCCAGCATTTT.

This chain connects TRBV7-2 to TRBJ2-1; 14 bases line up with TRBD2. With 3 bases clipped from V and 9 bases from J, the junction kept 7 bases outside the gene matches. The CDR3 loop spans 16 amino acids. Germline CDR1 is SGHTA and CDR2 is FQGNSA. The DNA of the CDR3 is TGTGCCAGCAGCTTTGGGACTAGCGGGAGTACGACTGAGCAGTTCTTC. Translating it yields CASSFGTSGSTTEQFF. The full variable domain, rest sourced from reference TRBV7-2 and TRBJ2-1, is GAGVSQSPSNKVTEKGKDVELRCDPISGHTALYWYRQSLGQGLEFLIYFQGNSAPDKSGLPSDRFSAERTGGSVSTLTIQRTQQEDSAVYLCASSFGTSGSTTEQFFGPGTRLTVL.

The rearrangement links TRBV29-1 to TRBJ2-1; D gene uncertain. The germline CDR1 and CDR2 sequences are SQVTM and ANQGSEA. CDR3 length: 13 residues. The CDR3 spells CTVYWILANEQFF. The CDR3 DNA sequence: TGCACCGTGTACTGGATCCTTGCAAATGAGCAGTTCTTC.